The clone carrying this T cell receptor beta chain was seen a few times. Its antigen is undetermined. Because the CDR3's place on the DNA is in doubt, the DNA is left out and the CDR3 is given as listed by TCRdb. Most patients and controls had Caucasian heritage. The data were taken from a study of T cell clonality in common variable immunodeficiency. Overall study results and limits: Fewer deletions and N-nucleotide insertions were reportedly seen in common variable immunodeficiency TCR beta sequences.

Method: immunoSEQ multiplex PCR; TCRdb's copy keeps in-frame clones and lacks some. This sample has 15,000 to 25,000 clones, each found more than once. CDR1 LNHDA and CDR2 SQIVND come from the germline V gene (reference sequence). The CDR3 adds up to 16 amino acids, both ends counted. Sequencing used peripheral blood mononuclear cells. This chain uses TRBV19 with TRBJ2-1; no check of the table's D call, TRBD1-2, against the DNA was made. The sequence came from a human donor with common variable immunodeficiency. CDR3 region: CASRLPTSDFGNEQFF.